The count of the clone carrying this TCR beta chain is one. Its antigen is as yet unknown. The V end lost 4 bases, the J end lost 5 bases, and 17 bases lay between the germline ends. CDR1 and CDR2 (germline): LNHDA, SQIVND (reference sequence). The CDR3 sequence is 15 residues long. These data come from a study of PD-1 blockade in classical Hodgkin lymphoma. Study-wide results and caveats: Reports described newly diagnosed patients as having lower baseline TCR diversity than healthy donors. Patients with a complete response exhibited baseline diversity comparable to newly diagnosed patients.

TCRdb's copy holds only in-frame clones and misses some; the assay was immunoSEQ multiplex PCR. Of 80,000 to 100,000 clones in the sample, roughly 92% are singletons; the top ten hold less than 3%. All the patients suffered relapse after autologous stem cell transplantation, and brentuximab vedotin exposure differed. This TCR derives from a human donor with classical Hodgkin lymphoma. The sequenced sample was peripheral blood mononuclear cells (PBMCs), obtained at baseline. The chain uses TRBV19 and TRBJ2-5; weak D call: TRBD1 (6 bases). As DNA, the CDR3 is TGTGCCAGTAGTAGCGACAGGTTATTTCGGGAGACCCAGTACTTC. It codes for CASSSDRLFRETQYF.